These 20 T cell receptor beta chains share one sample of origin, sequenced in a study of T cells expressing NK-cell markers. Reanalyzing the 5' RACE reads, TCRdb keeps one entry per CDR3 protein, without DNA. The sample's table shows around 470,000 distinct CDR3 sequences. Sequenced: blood T cells: a sorted CD56 or NKG2C T cell subset, CD4+ or CD8+ T cells, or bulk PBMC T cells (not recorded which). The source is a woman aged 50 to 65 in good health.

The CDR3 is CSASSSGGIYNEQFF. This rearrangement joins TRBV20-1 to TRBJ2-1; absent DNA, TCRdb's TRBD1 call cannot be checked. The germline CDR1 and CDR2 sequences are DFQATT and SNEGSKA (reference sequence). The CDR3 contains 15 residues.

This rearrangement joins TRBV5-1 to TRBJ2-1; the TCRdb D gene call, TRBD2, has no DNA to confirm it. This CDR3 has 14 amino acids. CDR1 is SGHRS and CDR2 is YFSETQ in the germline V gene. The CDR3 is CASQSSGSVWEQFF.

The V call is TRBV3-1, the J call TRBJ2-1. The germline CDR1 and CDR2 sequences are LGHDT and YNNKEL (reference sequence). CDR3 length equals 14 residues. The CDR3 here is CASSQVSGFGEQFF.

The chain carries TRBV10-3 and TRBJ2-1; TCRdb indicates TRBD2, and absent DNA this call remains unverified. This CDR3 is 19 amino acids long. Germline-derived CDR1 and CDR2 are ENHRY and SYGVKD. CDR3 residues: CAISSPGLAGDSSYNEQFF.

The chain combines TRBV11-3 with TRBJ2-1. The CDR3 has 12 amino acids. Germline V gene sequence: CDR1 SGHNT, CDR2 YENEEA. CDR3 residues: CASSPLDMEQFF. Supplemented by reference TRBV11-3 and TRBJ2-1, the full variable domain reads EAGVVQSPRYKIIEKKQPVAFWCNPISGHNTLYWYLQNLGQGPELLIRYENEEAVDDSQLPKDRFSAERLKGVDSTLKIQPAELGDSAVYLCASSPLDMEQFFGPGTRLTVL.

The V gene is TRBV4-1, the J gene TRBJ2-7; TCRdb returns TRBD2, unconfirmable since there is no DNA. Germline assignment: CDR1 MGHRA and CDR2 YSYEKL. The CDR3 spans 17 residues. The CDR3 here is CASSPYDGLKPSYEQYF.

This chain connects TRBV29-1 to TRBJ1-2; TCRdb gives TRBD1 as the D gene, but with no DNA this cannot be confirmed. Germline CDR1 SQVTM, CDR2 ANQGSEA. This CDR3 comprises 13 residues. CDR3 sequence: CSVEGQGYYGYTF.

The J gene is TRBJ2-1, the V gene TRBV27. The CDR3 is 12 residues long. Germline loops: CDR1 MNHEY, CDR2 SMNVEV (reference sequence). The CDR3 region is CASSRALNEQFF.

V gene TRBV5-5 combines with J gene TRBJ1-4; the D call from TCRdb, TRBD1, cannot be confirmed without DNA. Germline V gives CDR1 SGHKS, CDR2 YYEKEE (reference sequence). CDR3 size: 14 residues. The CDR3 loop reads CASSPTGAWEKLFF.

The chain couples TRBV29-1 to TRBJ2-7; TCRdb names TRBD1, which stays unverified in the absence of DNA. The germline V gene has CDR1 SQVTM and CDR2 ANQGSEA. There are 11 residues in the CDR3. The CDR3 sequence is CSGAGSDEQYF.

The gene calls are TRBV12-3 or TRBV12-4 and TRBJ1-5; the TRBD1 assignment by TCRdb is unverifiable without DNA. This CDR3 is 15 amino acids long. The CDR3 reads CASRETGTGNQPQHF.

This chain connects TRBV7-2 to TRBJ2-1; TCRdb calls TRBD1, which cannot be checked without DNA. CDR1 SGHTA and CDR2 FQGNSA come from the germline V gene. The CDR3 runs to 12 residues. CDR3 protein: CASSPTGGEQFF.

The rearrangement uses TRBV7-3 and TRBJ2-2. CDR1 and CDR2 from the germline V gene are SGHTA and FQGTGA. The CDR3 has 16 residues. The chain's CDR3 is CASSRSGVRGTGELFF.

The J gene is TRBJ2-7, the V gene TRBV7-9; the TCRdb D gene call, TRBD1, has no DNA to confirm it. The V gene's germline CDR1 is SEHNR and CDR2 FQNEAQ (reference sequence). This CDR3 comprises 14 residues. This chain's CDR3 is CASSPATVSYEQYF.

The J gene is TRBJ2-2, the V gene TRBV30; the D gene TCRdb calls, TRBD2, cannot be checked with no DNA. The germline gives CDR1 GTSNPN, CDR2 SVGIG (reference sequence). The CDR3 loop spans 14 amino acids. The CDR3 loop is CAWSSASNTGELFF.

The rearrangement joins TRBV19 to TRBJ2-3; as DNA is missing, the TRBD1 call by TCRdb cannot be tested. Germline CDR1 LNHDA, CDR2 SQIVND (reference sequence). The CDR3 is 14 residues long. The CDR3 loop reads CASSRTQGADTQYF.

This chain joins TRBV6-1 and TRBJ2-1; TCRdb outputs TRBD2, but without DNA this stays unchecked. Germline CDR1 MNHNS, CDR2 SASEGT. This CDR3 contains 11 residues. This CDR3 is CASTTSVEQFF.

The genes are TRBV28 and TRBJ2-4; the D call of TRBD1 rests on TCRdb alone, since no DNA is present to check it. Per the germline V gene, CDR1 is MDHEN and CDR2 is SYDVKM. CDR3 length equals 17 residues. The CDR3 loop is CASSPPSYGTPQNIQYF.

J is TRBJ2-7 and V is TRBV5-1; the D call from TCRdb, TRBD2, cannot be confirmed without DNA. From germline, CDR1 is SGHRS and CDR2 YFSETQ. CDR3 length: 15 residues. CDR3 sequence: CASSPVGRENAEQYF. Filled out from reference TRBV5-1 and TRBJ2-7, the complete variable domain reads KAGVTQTPRYLIKTRGQQVTLSCSPISGHRSVSWYQQTPGQGLQFLFEYFSETQRNKGNFPGRFSGRQFSNSRSEMNVSTLELGDSALYLCASSPVGRENAEQYFGPGTRLTVT.

The chain combines TRBV11-2 with TRBJ2-3; TCRdb selects TRBD1, and the lack of DNA leaves this call unchecked. This CDR3 has 15 amino acids. From germline, CDR1 is SGHAT and CDR2 FQNNGV. This chain's CDR3 is CASSPLEGYQDTQYF.